The entry below gives a single T cell receptor (beta chain) sequence along with its context. These data come from a study of OX40 agonist ivuxolimab in advanced cancers. Samples of blood were obtained at baseline, on cycle 4 day 1, and on cycle 7 day 1. Profiled with immunoSEQ multiplex PCR; TCRdb holds only in-frame clones, not every one. The sample lists roughly 75,000 clones, 86% occurring once. Looked up from germline, CDR1 is SGHRS and CDR2 is YFSETQ. CDR3 length: 15 amino acids. The V gene end was trimmed by 7 bases and the J gene end by 0 bases; junction bases not matched to a gene: 6. Here the sequenced sample was CD4+ or CD8+ T cells sorted from blood, taken in a trial of the OX40 agonist ivuxolimab. This TCR derives from an adult with an advanced solid tumor such as melanoma, head and neck, liver or kidney cancer. The V gene is TRBV5-1, the J gene TRBJ1-4, with 7 nucleotides matching TRBD1. The CDR3 DNA reads as TGCGCCAGCCGGAGCCAGGGGGCAACTAATGAAAAACTGTTTTTT. This gives the protein CASRSQGATNEKLFF.